What follows describes a single TCR beta chain. Its target is unknown. The record originates from a study of memory CD4+ T cells and cytomegalovirus serostatus. Study-level findings and limits: Suggested: most of the CMV-linked TCR signature lies in CD4+ memory cells.

The V end was cut by 1 base, the J end by 5 bases, with 15 bases between. CDR1 and CDR2 (germline): SGHNT, YYREEE (reference sequence). CDR3 length: 15 residues. The sort gate was single viable CD3+CD4+CD8-CD45RO+ cells for memory CD4+ T cells. Repertoires were generated with immunoSEQ multiplex PCR, while TCRdb's copy carries only in-frame clones and drops some. Altogether tens of thousands of clones are present, about 79% being singletons, with the ten largest covering 1.1%. Input material: memory CD4+ T cells from blood. This sequence originates from an adult in good health and CMV-seronegative. The chain couples TRBV5-4 to TRBJ2-5, with D tentatively TRBD2 (6 bases). The CDR3 DNA sequence: TGTGCCAGCAGCTTGACGGGAGTGAATCGCGAGACCCAGTACTTC. Translation: CASSLTGVNRETQYF.